Here is one T cell receptor beta chain with its context. This sample was taken from a study of T cell changes during pregnancy in multiple sclerosis. Germline CDR1 and CDR2: MNHEY and SVGAGI. The CDR3 is 12 amino acids. Trimming shortened V by 3 bases and J by 5 bases, and 7 bases separated the two germline ends. Some clones are missing from TCRdb's copy, which holds only in-frame ones; the method was immunoSEQ multiplex PCR. This sample carries 45,000 or so clones, 89% of them seen once, and the ten largest clones take about 1.2%. The TCR was taken from a female donor with multiple sclerosis, enrolled in a pregnancy study. The specimen comprised CD4+ T cells from peripheral blood mononuclear cells, sampled after pregnancy. The rearrangement joins TRBV6-5 to TRBJ1-2, with D maybe TRBD1 (5 bases). CDR3 sequence reads: CASSYSGYGYTF. In nucleotides, the CDR3 is TGTGCCAGCAGTTATTCAGGGTATGGCTACACCTTC.